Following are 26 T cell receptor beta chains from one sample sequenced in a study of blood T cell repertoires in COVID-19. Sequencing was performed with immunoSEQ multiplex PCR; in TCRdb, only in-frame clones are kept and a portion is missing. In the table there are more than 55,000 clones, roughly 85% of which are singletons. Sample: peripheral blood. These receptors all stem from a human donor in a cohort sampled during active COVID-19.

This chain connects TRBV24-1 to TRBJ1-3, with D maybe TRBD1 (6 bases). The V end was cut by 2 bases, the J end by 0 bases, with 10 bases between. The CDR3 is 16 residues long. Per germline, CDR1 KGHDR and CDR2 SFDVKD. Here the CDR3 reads CATSDSTGYSGNTIYF. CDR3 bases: TGTGCCACCAGTGATTCGACAGGCTACTCTGGAAACACCATATATTTT.

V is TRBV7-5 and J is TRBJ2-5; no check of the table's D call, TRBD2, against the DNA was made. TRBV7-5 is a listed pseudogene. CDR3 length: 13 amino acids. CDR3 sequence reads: CAIGERRRETQYF. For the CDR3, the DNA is TGTGCCATTGGGGAGCGGAGAAGGGAGACCCAGTACTTC.

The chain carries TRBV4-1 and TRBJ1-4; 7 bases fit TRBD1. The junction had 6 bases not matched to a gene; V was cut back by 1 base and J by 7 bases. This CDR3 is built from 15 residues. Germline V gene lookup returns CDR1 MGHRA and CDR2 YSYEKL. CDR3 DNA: TGCGCCAGCAGCCAAGTTGAGGGGGCCAGTGAAAAACTGTTTTTT. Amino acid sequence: CASSQVEGASEKLFF.

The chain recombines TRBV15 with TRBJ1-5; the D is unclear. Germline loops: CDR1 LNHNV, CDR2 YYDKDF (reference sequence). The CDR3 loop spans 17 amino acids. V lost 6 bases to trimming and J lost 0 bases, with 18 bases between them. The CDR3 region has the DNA TGTGCCACCAGGAAAGGAGGGCCGGAGTATAGCAATCAGCCCCAGCATTTT. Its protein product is CATRKGGPEYSNQPQHF.

CDR3 sequence (DNA): TGTGCCAGCAGCGCCGAACCGGGACTAGCGGGAGCGGGGGCAGATACGCAGTATTTT. Amino acid sequence: CASSAEPGLAGAGADTQYF. The chain has TRBV7-9 and TRBJ2-3; 14 positions agree with TRBD2. After removal of 5 bases from V and 4 bases from J, the junction contained 14 bases not matched to a gene. This CDR3 region has 19 residues. The germline V gene has CDR1 SEHNR and CDR2 FQNEAQ (reference sequence).

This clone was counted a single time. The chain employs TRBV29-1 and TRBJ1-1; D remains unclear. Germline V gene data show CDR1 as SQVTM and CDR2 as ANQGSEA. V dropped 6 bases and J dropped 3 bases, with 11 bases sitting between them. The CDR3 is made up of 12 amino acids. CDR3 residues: CSVAGWDTEAFF. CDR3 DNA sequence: TGCAGCGTAGCCGGGTGGGACACTGAAGCTTTCTTT.

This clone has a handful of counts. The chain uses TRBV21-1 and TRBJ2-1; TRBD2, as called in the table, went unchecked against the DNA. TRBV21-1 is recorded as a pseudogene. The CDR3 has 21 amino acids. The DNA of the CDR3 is TGTGCCAGCCGATCGGACTTTCGTCTAGCGGGAGGGCCTTTCTCATACAATGAGCAGTTCTTC. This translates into CASRSDFRLAGGPFSYNEQFF.

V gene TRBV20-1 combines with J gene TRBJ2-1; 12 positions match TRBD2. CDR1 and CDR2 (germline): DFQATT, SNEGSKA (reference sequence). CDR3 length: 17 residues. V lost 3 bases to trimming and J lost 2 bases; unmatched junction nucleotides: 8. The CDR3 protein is CSASMLAGGTAYNEQFF. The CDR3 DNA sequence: TGCAGTGCTAGTATGCTAGCGGGAGGGACCGCCTACAATGAGCAGTTCTTC.

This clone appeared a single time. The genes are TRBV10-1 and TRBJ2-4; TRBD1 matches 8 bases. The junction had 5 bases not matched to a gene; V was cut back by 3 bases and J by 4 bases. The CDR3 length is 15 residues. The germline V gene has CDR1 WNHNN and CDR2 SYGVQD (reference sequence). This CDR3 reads CASSDPGQGKNIQYF. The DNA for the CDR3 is TGCGCCAGCAGTGACCCAGGACAGGGAAAAAACATTCAGTACTTC.

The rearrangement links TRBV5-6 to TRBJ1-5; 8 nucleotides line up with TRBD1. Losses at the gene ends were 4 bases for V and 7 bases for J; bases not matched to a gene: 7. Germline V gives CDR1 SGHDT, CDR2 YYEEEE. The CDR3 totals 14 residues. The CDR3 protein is CASSLGQVGQPQHF. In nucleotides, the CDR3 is TGTGCCAGCAGCCTGGGACAGGTGGGGCAGCCCCAGCATTTT.

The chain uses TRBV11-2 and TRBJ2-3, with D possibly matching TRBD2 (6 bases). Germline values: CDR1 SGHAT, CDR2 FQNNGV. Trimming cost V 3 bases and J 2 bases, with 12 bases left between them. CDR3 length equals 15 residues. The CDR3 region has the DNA TGTGCCAGCAGCTTCAGGCGGGATATCACAGATACGCAGTATTTT. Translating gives CASSFRRDITDTQYF.

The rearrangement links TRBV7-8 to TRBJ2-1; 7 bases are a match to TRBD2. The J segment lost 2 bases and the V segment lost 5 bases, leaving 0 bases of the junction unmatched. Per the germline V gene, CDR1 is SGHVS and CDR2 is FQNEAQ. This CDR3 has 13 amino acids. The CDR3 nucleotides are TGTGCCAGCAGCGCGGGAGCCTACAATGAGCAGTTCTTC. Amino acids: CASSAGAYNEQFF.

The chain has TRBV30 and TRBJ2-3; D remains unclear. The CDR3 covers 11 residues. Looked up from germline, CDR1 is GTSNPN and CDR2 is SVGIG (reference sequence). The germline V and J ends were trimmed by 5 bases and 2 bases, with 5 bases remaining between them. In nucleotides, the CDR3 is TGTGCCTGGGGCCTCACAGATACGCAGTATTTT. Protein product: CAWGLTDTQYF. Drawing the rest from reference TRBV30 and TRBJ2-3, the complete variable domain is SQTIHQWPATLVQPVGSPLSLECTVEGTSNPNLYWYRQAAGRGLQLLFYSVGIGQISSEVPQNLSASRPQDRQFILSSKKLLLSDSGFYLCAWGLTDTQYFGPGTRLTVL.

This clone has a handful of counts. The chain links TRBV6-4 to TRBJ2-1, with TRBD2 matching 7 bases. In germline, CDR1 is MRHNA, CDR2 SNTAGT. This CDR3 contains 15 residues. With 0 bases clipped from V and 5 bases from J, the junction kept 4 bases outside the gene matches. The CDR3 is CASSDSAGADNEQFF. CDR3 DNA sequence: TGTGCCAGCAGTGACTCGGCGGGAGCCGACAATGAGCAGTTCTTC.

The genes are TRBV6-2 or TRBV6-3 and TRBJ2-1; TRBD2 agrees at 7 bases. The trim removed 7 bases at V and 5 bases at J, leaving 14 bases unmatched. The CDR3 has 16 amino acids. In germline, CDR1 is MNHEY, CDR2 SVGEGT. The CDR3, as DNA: TGTGCCAGCACCCCGGGGGGTAGCGGGCTTAACAATGAGCAGTTCTTC. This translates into CASTPGGSGLNNEQFF.

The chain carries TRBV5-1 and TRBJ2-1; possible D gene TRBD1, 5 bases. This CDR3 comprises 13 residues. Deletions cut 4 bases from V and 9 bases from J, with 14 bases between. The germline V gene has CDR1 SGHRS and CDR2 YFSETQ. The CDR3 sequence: CASSPGPRVEQFF. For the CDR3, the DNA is TGCGCCAGCAGCCCAGGGCCCAGGGTTGAGCAGTTCTTC.

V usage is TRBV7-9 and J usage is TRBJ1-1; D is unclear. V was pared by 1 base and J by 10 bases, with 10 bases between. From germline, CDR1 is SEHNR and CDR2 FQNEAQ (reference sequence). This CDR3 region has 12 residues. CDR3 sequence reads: CASSLGPVLAFF. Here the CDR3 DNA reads TGTGCCAGCAGCTTAGGTCCGGTCTTAGCTTTCTTT.

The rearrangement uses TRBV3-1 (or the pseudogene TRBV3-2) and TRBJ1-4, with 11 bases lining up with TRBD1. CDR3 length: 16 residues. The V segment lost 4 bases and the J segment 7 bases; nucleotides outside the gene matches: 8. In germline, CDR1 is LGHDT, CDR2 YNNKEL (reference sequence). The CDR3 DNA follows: TGTGCCAGCAGCCCCTTGGACAGGGGGCTTGGTGAAAAACTGTTTTTT. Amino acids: CASSPLDRGLGEKLFF.

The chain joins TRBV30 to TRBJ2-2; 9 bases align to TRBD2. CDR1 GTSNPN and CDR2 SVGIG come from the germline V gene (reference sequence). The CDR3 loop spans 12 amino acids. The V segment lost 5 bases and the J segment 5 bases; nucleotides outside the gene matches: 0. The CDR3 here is CAWGLATGELFF. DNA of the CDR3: TGTGCCTGGGGACTAGCGACCGGGGAGCTGTTTTTT.

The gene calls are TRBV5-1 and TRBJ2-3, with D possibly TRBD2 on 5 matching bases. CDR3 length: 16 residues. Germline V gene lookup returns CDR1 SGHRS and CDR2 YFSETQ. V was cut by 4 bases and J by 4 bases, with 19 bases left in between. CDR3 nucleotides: TGCGCCAGCAGCCCGTCTACGGGAATGACGGCAGATACGCAGTATTTT. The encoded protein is CASSPSTGMTADTQYF.

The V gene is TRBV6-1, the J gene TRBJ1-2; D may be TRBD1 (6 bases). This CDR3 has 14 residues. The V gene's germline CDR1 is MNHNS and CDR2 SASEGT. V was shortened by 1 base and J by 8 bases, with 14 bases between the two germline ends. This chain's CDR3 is CASSEGGGARGYTF. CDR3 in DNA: TGTGCCAGCAGTGAAGGAGGGGGGGCGCGGGGCTACACCTTC.

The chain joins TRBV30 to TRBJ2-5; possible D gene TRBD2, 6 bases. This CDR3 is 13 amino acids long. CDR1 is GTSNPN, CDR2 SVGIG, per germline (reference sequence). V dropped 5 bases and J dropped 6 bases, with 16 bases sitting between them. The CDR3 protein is CAWGRGLSQTQYF. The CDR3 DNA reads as TGTGCCTGGGGAAGGGGACTTAGTCAGACCCAGTACTTC.

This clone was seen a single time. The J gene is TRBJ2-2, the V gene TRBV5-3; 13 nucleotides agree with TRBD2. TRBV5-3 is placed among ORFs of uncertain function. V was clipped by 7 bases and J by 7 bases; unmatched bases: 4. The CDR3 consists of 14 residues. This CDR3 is CARGLAGEGGELFF. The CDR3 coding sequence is TGTGCCAGAGGACTAGCGGGAGAGGGCGGGGAGCTGTTTTTT.

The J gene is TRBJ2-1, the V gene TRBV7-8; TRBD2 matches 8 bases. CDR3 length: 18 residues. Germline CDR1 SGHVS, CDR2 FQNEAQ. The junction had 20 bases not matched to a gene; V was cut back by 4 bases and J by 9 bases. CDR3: CASSSPSSSGRTRSEQFF. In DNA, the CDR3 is TGTGCCAGCAGCTCCCCAAGCTCCAGCGGGAGAACCCGAAGTGAGCAGTTCTTC.

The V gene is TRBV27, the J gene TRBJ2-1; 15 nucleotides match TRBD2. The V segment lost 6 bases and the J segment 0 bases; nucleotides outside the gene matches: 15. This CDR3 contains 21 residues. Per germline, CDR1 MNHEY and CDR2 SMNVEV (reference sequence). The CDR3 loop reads CASRGTGTSGRRGSSYNEQFF. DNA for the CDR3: TGTGCCAGCAGGGGGACCGGGACTAGCGGGAGGAGGGGGAGCTCCTACAATGAGCAGTTCTTC.

The CDR3 DNA reads TGTGCCTGGAGTGTACAGGTTAGCACAGATACGCAGTATTTT. Protein: CAWSVQVSTDTQYF. The chain employs TRBV30 and TRBJ2-3, with D perhaps TRBD1 (5 bases). Trimming cost V 0 bases and J 0 bases, with 7 bases left between them. Germline V lookup: CDR1 GTSNPN, CDR2 SVGIG (reference sequence). This CDR3 has 14 residues.